These 14 T cell receptor beta chains originate from one sample sequenced in a study of human T cells and chemical hapten exposure. TCRdb re-called the RACE reads through MiXCR, storing one row per CDR3 protein. This repertoire shows 300,000 to 350,000 distinct CDR3 sequences, about 7% found once; its top ten account for roughly 7.9%. Regarding time point: patch test 1, 2 weeks after DPC sensitization. Noted treatment: therapeutic diphenylcyclopropenone sensitization with weekly scalp DPC. The material was whole blood, obtained in connection with sensitization to the hapten diphenylcyclopropenone (DPC). Receptors originate from a woman aged 18-30 years with alopecia areata. Some clones in this sample may be carry-over from other donors' samples.

This clonotype has just a few counts. This chain joins TRBV18 and TRBJ1-1, with 7 bases identical to TRBD1. This CDR3 is built from 15 residues. Germline assignment: CDR1 KGHSH and CDR2 LQKENI. Trimming at V came to 4 bases and at J to 1 base, leaving 6 bases not matched to a gene. CDR3 in amino acids: CASSLIGTENTEAFF. CDR3 nucleotide sequence: TGTGCCAGCTCACTAATCGGGACAGAGAACACTGAAGCTTTCTTT.

The V gene is TRBV6-1, the J gene TRBJ2-7, with no clear D. The CDR3 consists of 15 residues. V was trimmed by 0 bases and J by 3 bases, leaving 12 bases between them. The germline V gene has CDR1 MNHNS and CDR2 SASEGT. The CDR3 DNA reads as TGTGCCAGCAGTGAAGCAGGCCAGAACCTCTACGAGCAGTACTTC. It yields the protein CASSEAGQNLYEQYF.

The chain carries TRBV4-2 and TRBJ2-3; either TRBD1 or TRBD2 may fit D (5 bases each). The CDR3 has 14 amino acids. Trimming removed 1 base from V and 6 bases from J, with 11 bases in between. Germline-derived CDR1 and CDR2 are LGHNA and YNFKEQ. This CDR3 reads CASSQGPGSDTQYF. The CDR3 region has the DNA TGTGCCAGCAGCCAAGGCCCAGGGAGCGATACGCAGTATTTT.

The J gene is TRBJ2-7, the V gene TRBV10-1; D is ambiguous. Germline V gene sequence: CDR1 WNHNN, CDR2 SYGVQD (reference sequence). The CDR3 is 14 amino acids. Trimming cost V 8 bases and J 2 bases, with 16 bases left between them. Here the CDR3 DNA reads TGCGCCAGCTGCCATACTGATCGACCCTACGAGCAGTACTTC. Its protein product is CASCHTDRPYEQYF.

A few counts support this clonotype. This CDR3 reads CASSPQGSDEQFF. The CDR3 DNA follows: TGTGCCAGCAGCCCCCAGGGGAGTGATGAGCAGTTCTTC. V and J are TRBV3-1 and TRBJ2-1; D might be TRBD1 (6 bases). Germline lookup yields CDR1 LGHDT and CDR2 YNNKEL (reference sequence). With 4 bases removed from V and 8 bases from J, the gap between germline ends came to 12 bases. This CDR3 contains 13 residues.

In this sample, this clonotype turned up many times. The chain carries TRBV7-9 and TRBJ2-3; D gene uncertain. CDR1 is SEHNR, CDR2 FQNEAQ, per germline (reference sequence). The CDR3 is 13 residues long. V dropped 6 bases and J dropped 6 bases, with 13 bases sitting between them. The CDR3 nucleotides are TGTGCCAGCAGTTCCCTTAGTCTGGATACGCAGTATTTT. Residues: CASSSLSLDTQYF.

The chain joins TRBV11-2 to TRBJ1-1, with D unresolved. Trimming left V 6 bases short and J 6 bases short, with 26 bases between. Per the germline V gene, CDR1 is SGHAT and CDR2 is FQNNGV. This CDR3 comprises 17 residues. In DNA form, the CDR3 reads TGTGCCAGCAGTCCCCACCGGGGTAGGAGGTTAGACGCTGAAGCTTTCTTT. This encodes CASSPHRGRRLDAEAFF.

The sample holds a few counts of this clonotype. The chain is built from TRBV28 and TRBJ1-5, with TRBD1 matching 7 bases. CDR3 length: 15 residues. Trimming took 6 bases from V and 8 from J; bases not matched to a gene: 13. Germline CDR1 MDHEN, CDR2 SYDVKM. The CDR3, as DNA: TGTGCCAGCAGGGCAGGGGGTTCCTTATGGAAGCCCCAGCATTTT. Translating gives CASRAGGSLWKPQHF.

This clonotype has ten or more counts. V is TRBV6-6 and J is TRBJ2-7; 7 bases are shared with TRBD1. Looked up from germline, CDR1 is MNHNY and CDR2 is SVGAGI (reference sequence). V dropped 6 bases and J dropped 4; count of bases not matched to a gene: 6. The CDR3 is 13 amino acids. CDR3 in DNA: TGTGCCAGCAGACAGGGGATTGGGTACGAGCAGTACTTC. The encoded protein is CASRQGIGYEQYF.

This clonotype has a handful of counts. V usage is TRBV12-3 or TRBV12-4 and J usage is TRBJ1-5; 7 bases match TRBD1. Germline trimming cut 6 bases from V and 2 bases from J; bases unmatched to any gene: 7. The CDR3 extends over 15 amino acids. The CDR3 DNA reads TGTGCCAGCAGCTTGACAGGGCATGGCAATCAGCCCCAGCATTTT. It is translated as CASSLTGHGNQPQHF.

This clonotype was seen a handful of times. The genes are TRBV11-2 and TRBJ1-1; D uncertain. The CDR3 covers 14 residues. V lost 3 bases to trimming and J lost 1 base, with 9 bases between them. Germline loops: CDR1 SGHAT, CDR2 FQNNGV. CDR3 sequence (DNA): TGTGCCAGCAGCTTTACTAACAGGAACACTGAAGCTTTCTTT. Its translation: CASSFTNRNTEAFF.

This clonotype has ten or more counts. The V call is TRBV10-3, the J call TRBJ2-6; no definite D call. V shed 3 bases and J shed 0 bases, with 9 bases lying between them. Germline CDR1 reads ENHRY; CDR2 reads SYGVKD. The CDR3 length is 16 residues. The DNA for the CDR3 is TGTGCCATCAGTGAAAGCATCACCTCTGGGGCCAACGTCCTGACTTTC. It specifies CAISESITSGANVLTF.

This clonotype was counted a few times. The chain is built from TRBV4-1 and TRBJ2-7; the D call may be TRBD1 or TRBD2 (5 bases each). The CDR3 is made up of 15 amino acids. The germline V gene encodes CDR1 MGHRA and CDR2 YSYEKL. The V and J ends lost 0 bases and 2 bases respectively, with 11 bases between them. For the CDR3, the DNA is TGCGCCAGCAGCCAAGATAACGGGGCCCCCTACGAGCAGTACTTC. It codes for CASSQDNGAPYEQYF.

This clonotype was counted at least ten times. The chain couples TRBV7-8 to TRBJ2-2; 8 bases fit TRBD1. V dropped 3 bases and J dropped 2; count of bases not matched to a gene: 5. Germline CDR1 reads SGHVS; CDR2 reads FQNEAQ. There are 16 residues in the CDR3. The CDR3 is CASSFARGQNTGELFF. As DNA, the CDR3 is TGTGCCAGCAGCTTTGCCAGGGGGCAAAACACCGGGGAGCTGTTTTTT.